One sample yielded the 15 T cell receptor beta chains listed below, sequenced in a study of T-cell memory formation after mild COVID-19. TCRdb re-called the 5' RACE reads with MiXCR, one entry per CDR3 protein. The table includes 450,000 to 650,000 distinct CDR3 sequences, roughly 21% detected once. The sequencing input was PBMCs or a T cell subset sorted from them (not recorded which). Every receptor here comes from an adult woman who had mild COVID-19 (a few samples of this study predate the infection). Cell type and time point are not known.

This clonotype was counted ten times or more. The CDR3 region is CASTLFRGSSYNEQFF. The CDR3 nucleotides are TGTGCCAGCACCCTTTTTCGGGGCAGCTCCTACAATGAGCAGTTCTTC. This chain connects TRBV12-3 or TRBV12-4 to TRBJ2-1; D may correspond to TRBD1 or TRBD2 (5 bases each). This CDR3 has 16 residues. With 7 bases removed from V and 0 bases from J, the gap between germline ends came to 16 bases.

The V gene is TRBV27, the J gene TRBJ2-2; D is ambiguous. CDR1 and CDR2 from the germline V gene are MNHEY and SMNVEV (reference sequence). This CDR3 has 14 residues. V lost 3 bases, J lost 6 bases, and 11 bases lay in between. The CDR3 spells CASSFSPGAGELFF. DNA for the CDR3: TGTGCCAGCAGTTTTTCCCCCGGCGCCGGGGAGCTGTTTTTT.

The CDR3 DNA sequence: TGTGCCAGCAGTTACTCCACAGGGGGACCACGCGGCTACACCTTC. It yields the protein CASSYSTGGPRGYTF. The chain is built from TRBV6-5 and TRBJ1-2, with 8 bases that match TRBD1. The CDR3 totals 15 residues. V shed 0 bases and J 8 bases; nucleotides not matched to a gene: 8. The germline V gene encodes CDR1 MNHEY and CDR2 SVGAGI.

The V and J genes are TRBV6-5 and TRBJ2-1; D may be TRBD1 (5 bases). CDR1 is MNHEY, CDR2 SVGAGI, per germline. Between the trimmed V and J ends, which lost 5 bases and 4 bases, there was a span of 9 bases. CDR3 size: 13 residues. CDR3 coding DNA: TGTGCCAGCAGTGAAGGGGTTTACAATGAGCAGTTCTTC. It codes for CASSEGVYNEQFF.

This chain links TRBV12-3 or TRBV12-4 with TRBJ1-1, with a weak D call TRBD1 (6 bases). V was trimmed by 4 bases and J by 2 bases, leaving 17 bases between them. The CDR3 contains 16 residues. The CDR3 nucleotides read TGTGCCAGCAGTTCCGAGGCGGGGGCGGGTAACACTGAAGCTTTCTTT. Its translation is CASSSEAGAGNTEAFF.

The J gene is TRBJ2-2, the V gene TRBV29-1; 12 bases are a match to TRBD2. In germline, CDR1 is SQVTM, CDR2 ANQGSEA. Trimming cost V 4 bases and J 1 base; bases outside gene matches: 13. This CDR3 is 19 amino acids long. The CDR3 sequence: CSVVSPGLAGGWNTGELFF. The CDR3 DNA reads as TGCAGCGTTGTCTCCCCCGGTCTAGCGGGAGGGTGGAACACCGGGGAGCTGTTTTTT.

V is TRBV27 and J is TRBJ2-7; a weak D match, TRBD1 (6 bases). V was cut by 5 bases and J by 5 bases, with 13 bases left in between. Per germline, CDR1 MNHEY and CDR2 SMNVEV (reference sequence). CDR3 length: 13 amino acids. The CDR3 loop reads CASSIRDIDEQYF. The CDR3 DNA follows: TGTGCCAGCAGTATCCGGGACATAGACGAGCAGTACTTC.

The V gene is TRBV6-5, the J gene TRBJ2-5, with D tentatively TRBD1 (6 bases). The germline V and J ends were trimmed by 6 bases and 4 bases, with 18 bases remaining between them. CDR1 is MNHEY and CDR2 is SVGAGI in the germline V gene. The CDR3 sequence is 15 residues long. The CDR3 DNA reads as TGTGCCAGCAGCTTGGAAACAGGGACGGGAGAGACCCAGTACTTC. Residues: CASSLETGTGETQYF.

The chain uses TRBV24-1 and TRBJ1-2, with D unresolved. There are 14 residues in the CDR3. Germline V gene lookup returns CDR1 KGHDR and CDR2 SFDVKD. Trimming took 2 bases from V and 4 from J, leaving 10 bases between them. The CDR3 is CATSDSPATYGYTF. For the CDR3, the DNA is TGTGCCACCAGTGATTCTCCAGCTACCTATGGCTACACCTTC.

This clonotype was observed a handful of times. The genes are TRBV29-1 and TRBJ1-6; D perhaps matches TRBD1 (6 bases). Germline V gene sequence: CDR1 SQVTM, CDR2 ANQGSEA. The CDR3 sequence is 13 residues long. Trimming removed 5 bases at V and 6 bases at J, with 11 bases between. The CDR3 region is CSVLQGRNSPLHF. CDR3 DNA sequence: TGCAGCGTTCTCCAGGGGCGTAATTCACCCCTCCACTTT.

This clonotype was observed a few times. The CDR3: CASSSAGAWSAQETQYF. The CDR3 nucleotides read TGTGCCAGCAGTTCCGCGGGCGCCTGGTCCGCCCAAGAGACCCAGTACTTC. This chain joins TRBV6-5 and TRBJ2-5; perhaps TRBD2 as D (5 bases). Trimming removed 4 bases at V and 1 base at J, with 19 bases between. Germline-derived CDR1 and CDR2 are MNHEY and SVGAGI. This CDR3 region has 17 residues.

The CDR3 region has the DNA TGCGCCAGCAGCTTGAAGCCAGATACGCAGTATTTT. This sequence encodes CASSLKPDTQYF. This chain links TRBV5-1 with TRBJ2-3; D ambiguous. Germline-derived CDR1 and CDR2 are SGHRS and YFSETQ. The CDR3 is 12 residues long. Trimming left V 1 base short and J 4 bases short, with 4 bases between.

The chain has TRBV15 and TRBJ2-2; 10 bases are shared with TRBD2. V gave up 0 bases and J gave up 5 bases; unmatched junction bases: 6. Germline V gene sequence: CDR1 LNHNV, CDR2 YYDKDF (reference sequence). The CDR3 covers 17 residues. CDR3 in amino acids: CATSRDRLAGVTGELFF. For the CDR3, the DNA is TGTGCCACCAGCAGAGATCGGCTAGCGGGAGTTACCGGGGAGCTGTTTTTT.

The rearrangement joins TRBV25-1 to TRBJ1-1; possible D gene TRBD1, 5 bases. From germline, CDR1 is MGHDK and CDR2 SYGVNS. This CDR3 spans 12 amino acids. V was pared by 10 bases and J by 10 bases, with 19 bases between. Here the CDR3 DNA reads TGTGCCACCACCTTCTTTGGGCAGGGAGCTTTCTTT. It translates to CATTFFGQGAFF.

In this sample, this clonotype turned up a few times. The V call is TRBV24-1, the J call TRBJ2-3; 9 nucleotides match TRBD2. V lost 9 bases and J lost 4; bases outside the gene matches: 10. The germline CDR1 and CDR2 sequences are KGHDR and SFDVKD. The CDR3 is made up of 15 amino acids. The CDR3 nucleotides are TGTGCCACCCAGGGCGGGGGGGTTGTGGCAGATACGCAGTATTTT. Translation: CATQGGGVVADTQYF.